These 16 T cell receptor beta chains came from one sample sequenced in a study of T cells in Graves' hyperthyroidism and ophthalmopathy. Authors of the study amplified TCR beta CDR3 regions from RNA transcripts. The TCR CDR3 first-round RT-PCR relied on the HTBI primer set. TCRdb re-derived calls from the multiplex PCR reads in MiXCR, one entry per CDR3 protein. The table lists around 420,000 distinct CDR3 sequences, around 14% of them singletons. The sample taken for sequencing was blood. Every receptor here comes from a woman in her late teens or twenties with Graves' hyperthyroidism.

This clonotype has at least ten counts. J is TRBJ1-2 and V is TRBV6-2 or TRBV6-3; D unclear. Germline lookup yields CDR1 MNHEY and CDR2 SVGEGT. This CDR3 is built from 17 residues. V dropped 1 base and J dropped 5 bases, with 20 bases sitting between them. This CDR3 reads CASSYWTSRRREYGYTF. For the CDR3, the DNA is TGTGCCAGCAGTTACTGGACTTCAAGGAGGAGGGAATATGGCTACACCTTC.

The table lists this clonotype with many counts. This chain links TRBV9 with TRBJ2-3; weak D call: TRBD2 (6 bases). This CDR3 contains 15 residues. Germline CDR1 reads SGDLS; CDR2 reads YYNGEE. The V gene lost 1 base and the J gene lost 1 base, with 10 bases spanning the gap. CDR3 in amino acids: CASSVQASGTDTQYF. For the CDR3, the DNA is TGTGCCAGCAGCGTACAGGCTAGCGGCACAGATACGCAGTATTTT.

The rearrangement uses TRBV14 and TRBJ2-7, with D possibly TRBD2 on 5 matching bases. The CDR3 has 16 residues. Germline V gene lookup returns CDR1 SGHDN and CDR2 FVKESK. With 1 base removed from V and 5 bases from J, the gap between germline ends came to 18 bases. CDR3 sequence reads: CASSQAADGILHEQYF. CDR3 nucleotides: TGTGCCAGCAGCCAAGCTGCGGACGGGATCCTCCACGAGCAGTACTTC.

This clonotype was detected ten times or more. V gene TRBV11-2 combines with J gene TRBJ2-2; 9 positions match TRBD2. In germline, CDR1 is SGHAT, CDR2 FQNNGV. Trimming removed 1 base from V and 4 bases from J; junction bases left unmatched: 10. The CDR3 is 18 residues long. This chain's CDR3 is CASSLVFRAGGLTGELFF. For the CDR3, the DNA is TGTGCCAGCAGCTTAGTGTTCCGAGCGGGGGGCCTCACCGGGGAGCTGTTTTTT.

J is TRBJ1-2 and V is TRBV4-3; D call uncertain. This CDR3 is built from 13 residues. Trimming removed 6 bases from V and 8 bases from J, with 16 bases in between. Germline assignment: CDR1 LGHNA and CDR2 YSLEER. The CDR3 DNA reads as TGCGCCAGCAGTCAAATCCGTCGGGGAGGCTACACCTTC. This gives the protein CASSQIRRGGYTF.

This clonotype was counted only a few times. Since the CDR3 does not end with the conserved phenylalanine or tryptophan, this likely comes from a read error. The chain has TRBV29-1 and TRBJ2-7, with D tentatively TRBD2 (6 bases). There are 17 residues in the CDR3. CDR1 is SQVTM and CDR2 is ANQGSEA in the germline V gene. Trimming removed 4 bases at V and 3 bases at J, with 25 bases between. CDR3 DNA sequence: TGCAGCGTTGTTTCTTCGCCTTGGGGGACTTCTCACTACGAGCAGTACCTC. Translated, it gives CSVVSSPWGTSHYEQYL.

This clonotype was picked up a small number of times. The chain couples TRBV2 to TRBJ1-3; no reliable D call. Germline-derived CDR1 and CDR2 are SNHLY and FYNNEI. Deletions cut 6 bases from V and 3 bases from J, with 12 bases between. The CDR3 extends over 14 amino acids. The CDR3 reads CASRKEVGGNTIYF. The CDR3 nucleotides are TGTGCCAGCAGGAAGGAGGTTGGTGGAAACACCATATATTTT.

This clonotype was seen ten or more times. V and J are TRBV20-1 and TRBJ1-1, with 12 bases lining up with TRBD1. V shed 3 bases, J shed 9 bases, and the junction held 11 bases outside the gene matches. The germline V gene has CDR1 DFQATT and CDR2 SNEGSKA (reference sequence). The CDR3 runs 15 residues. CDR3 sequence: CSARSLQGDRGQAFF. The CDR3 nucleotides are TGCAGTGCTAGGAGTTTACAAGGGGACAGGGGGCAAGCTTTCTTT.

This clonotype was picked up many times. The V call is TRBV3-1, the J call TRBJ1-1, with TRBD1 matching 8 bases. The V gene end was trimmed by 6 bases and the J gene end by 11 bases; junction bases not matched to a gene: 11. CDR1 is LGHDT and CDR2 is YNNKEL in the germline V gene (reference sequence). The CDR3 sequence is 13 residues long. The CDR3 DNA follows: TGTGCCAGCAGTCGTGACAGGGGAACCGTGGCTTTCTTT. This encodes CASSRDRGTVAFF.

The chain links TRBV4-1 to TRBJ1-3, with unresolved D. V was clipped by 1 base and J by 0 bases, with 10 bases between them. The CDR3 extends over 16 amino acids. The germline gives CDR1 MGHRA, CDR2 YSYEKL. The CDR3 loop is CASSQGRIFSGNTIYF. CDR3 DNA sequence: TGCGCCAGCAGCCAAGGTCGGATCTTCTCTGGAAACACCATATATTTT.

In this sample, this clonotype turned up many times. The V and J genes are TRBV7-2 and TRBJ2-7; 9 positions agree with TRBD1. With V trimmed by 4 bases and J by 5 bases, 6 bases remained unmatched. The germline CDR1 and CDR2 sequences are SGHTA and FQGNSA. The CDR3 covers 14 residues. The CDR3 DNA reads TGTGCCAGCAGCTCCGGGACAGGGTATCACGAGCAGTACTTC. Its translation: CASSSGTGYHEQYF.

This clonotype came up many times. This sequence joins TRBV5-5 and TRBJ2-6; D uncertain. Germline CDR1 is SGHKS and CDR2 is YYEKEE (reference sequence). V lost 1 base, J lost 2 bases, and 4 bases lay in between. This CDR3 is built from 14 residues. The CDR3 DNA sequence: TGTGCCAGCAGCTTGCGAGCTGGGGCCAACGTCCTGACTTTC. This gives the protein CASSLRAGANVLTF.

The chain employs TRBV6-2 or TRBV6-3 and TRBJ2-3; TRBD2 matches 8 bases. There are 16 residues in the CDR3. CDR1 and CDR2 from the germline V gene are MNHEY and SVGEGT. Trimming at V came to 2 bases and at J to 0 bases, leaving 4 bases not matched to a gene. CDR3 protein: CASSYHSGDSTDTQYF. CDR3 coding DNA: TGTGCCAGCAGTTACCATAGCGGGGATAGCACAGATACGCAGTATTTT.

This clonotype showed up many times. The V gene is TRBV10-3, the J gene TRBJ2-7, with 8 bases matching TRBD2. This CDR3 region has 15 residues. Germline trimming cut 5 bases from V and 2 bases from J; bases unmatched to any gene: 8. Per germline, CDR1 ENHRY and CDR2 SYGVKD. This CDR3 is CAISRLSGATYEQYF. CDR3 nucleotides: TGTGCCATCAGTCGGCTTAGCGGGGCGACCTACGAGCAGTACTTC.

This clonotype was observed a handful of times. The chain links TRBV11-2 to TRBJ2-2; D perhaps matches TRBD1 (6 bases). The germline V gene has CDR1 SGHAT and CDR2 FQNNGV. This CDR3 has 18 amino acids. Trimming cost V 2 bases and J 1 base, with 17 bases left between them. CDR3 DNA: TGTGCCAGCAGCTTATGGAATTTAAAGGGACAGAACACCGGGGAGCTGTTTTTT. It is translated as CASSLWNLKGQNTGELFF.

This clonotype was seen ten or more times. This chain connects TRBV28 to TRBJ2-7; unclear D gene. Germline lookup yields CDR1 MDHEN and CDR2 SYDVKM. This CDR3 region has 13 residues. V lost 6 bases and J 0 bases, leaving 9 bases between the germline ends. The CDR3 spells CASSSVNSYEQYF. The CDR3 nucleotides are TGTGCCAGCAGCAGTGTGAACTCCTACGAGCAGTACTTC.